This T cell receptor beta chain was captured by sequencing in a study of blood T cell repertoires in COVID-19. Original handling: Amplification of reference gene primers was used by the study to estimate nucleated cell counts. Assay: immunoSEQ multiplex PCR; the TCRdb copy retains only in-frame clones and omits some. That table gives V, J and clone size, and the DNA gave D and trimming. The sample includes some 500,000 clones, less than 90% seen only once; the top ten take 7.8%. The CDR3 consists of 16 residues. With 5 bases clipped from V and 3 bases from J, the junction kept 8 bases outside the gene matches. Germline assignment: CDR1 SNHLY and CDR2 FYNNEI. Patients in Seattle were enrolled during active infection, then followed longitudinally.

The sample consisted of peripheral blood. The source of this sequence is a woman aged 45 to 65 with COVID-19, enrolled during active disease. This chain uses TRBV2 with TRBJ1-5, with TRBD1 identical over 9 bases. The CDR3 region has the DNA TGTGCCAGCAGTAGGGACAGGGCTGGAGACAATCAGCCCCAGCATTTT. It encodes CASSRDRAGDNQPQHF. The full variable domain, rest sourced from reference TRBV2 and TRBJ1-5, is EPEVTQTPSHQVTQMGQEVILRCVPISNHLYFYWYRQILGQKVEFLVSFYNNEISEKSEIFDDQFSVERPDGSNFTLKIRSTKLEDSAMYFCASSRDRAGDNQPQHFGDGTRLSIL.